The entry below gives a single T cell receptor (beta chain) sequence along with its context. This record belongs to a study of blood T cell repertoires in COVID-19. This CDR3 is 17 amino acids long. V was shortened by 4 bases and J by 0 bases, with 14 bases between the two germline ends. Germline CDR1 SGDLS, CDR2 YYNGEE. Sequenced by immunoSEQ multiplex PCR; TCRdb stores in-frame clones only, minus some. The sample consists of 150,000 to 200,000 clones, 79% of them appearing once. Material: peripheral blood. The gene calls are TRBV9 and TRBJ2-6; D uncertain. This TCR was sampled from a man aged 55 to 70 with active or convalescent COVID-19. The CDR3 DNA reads TGTGCCAGCAGCTTTCCGAGGATTCGCTCTGGGGCCAACGTCCTGACTTTC. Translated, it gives CASSFPRIRSGANVLTF.